These T cell receptor beta chains were read from a single sample in a study of T cells in Graves' hyperthyroidism and ophthalmopathy. One entry per CDR3 protein, called by TCRdb with MiXCR from the multiplex PCR reads. Of about 380,000 distinct CDR3 sequences detected, about 14% appear once; the ten largest clones hold about 20%. The sequenced sample consisted of blood. The source is a woman aged 25-40 years with Graves' ophthalmopathy. The CDR3 runs from the conserved cysteine through the conserved F or W. D genes are given only for firm matches. Size values are once, few and many counts, or a class for expanded clones, and some rows have none.

v_call: TRBV6-5
cdr3_length: 14
d_call: .
j_call: TRBJ1-1
clone_size: .
cdr3_nt: TGTGCCAGCAGTTACGGTGAAGGGGCCACTGAAGCTTTCTTT
cdr3_aa: CASSYGEGATEAFF

v_call: TRBV7-2
cdr3_length: 17
d_call: .
j_call: TRBJ2-5
clone_size: many
cdr3_nt: TGTGCCAGCAGCCCCTCCACGGGGGCCCATGGGAGAGAGACCCAGTACTTC
cdr3_aa: CASSPSTGAHGRETQYF

v_call: TRBV7-6
cdr3_length: 18
d_call: .
j_call: TRBJ1-5
clone_size: .
cdr3_nt: TGTGCCAGCAGCTTAGGACAGGCAAACCCTTATAGCAATCAGCCCCAGCATTTT
cdr3_aa: CASSLGQANPYSNQPQHF

v_call: TRBV20-1
cdr3_length: 17
d_call: TRBD2
j_call: TRBJ2-1
clone_size: many
cdr3_nt: TGCAGTGCTAGAGACTTTCTAGCGGGGGGGCGGGACAATGAGCAGTTCTTC
cdr3_aa: CSARDFLAGGRDNEQFF

v_call: TRBV7-9
cdr3_length: 13
d_call: TRBD2
j_call: TRBJ2-7
clone_size: .
cdr3_nt: TGTGCCAGCAGAGCGGGGGGCCACTACGAGCAGTACTTC
cdr3_aa: CASRAGGHYEQYF

v_call: TRBV7-3
cdr3_length: 15
d_call: TRBD1
j_call: TRBJ2-1
clone_size: many
cdr3_nt: TGTGCCAGCAGCCCTTCGGACAGGATCTACAATGAGCAGTTCTTC
cdr3_aa: CASSPSDRIYNEQFF

v_call: TRBV2
cdr3_length: 14
d_call: .
j_call: TRBJ1-4
clone_size: many
cdr3_nt: TGTGCCAGCAGAGCCCCCGCATCGACTGAAAAACTGTTTTTT
cdr3_aa: CASRAPASTEKLFF

v_call: TRBV20-1
cdr3_length: 12
d_call: TRBD1
j_call: TRBJ2-7
clone_size: many
cdr3_nt: TGCAGTGCTCCCGACAGGGTCTACGAGCAGTACTTC
cdr3_aa: CSAPDRVYEQYF

v_call: TRBV4-1
cdr3_length: 16
d_call: .
j_call: TRBJ1-2
clone_size: few
cdr3_nt: TGCGCCAGCAGGATCCGAAAAAACGGGAGGAACTATGGCTACACCTTC
cdr3_aa: CASRIRKNGRNYGYTF

v_call: TRBV2
cdr3_length: 12
d_call: .
j_call: TRBJ2-5
clone_size: .
cdr3_nt: TGTGCCAGCAGTGAATATTTCGGGTCTCAGTACTTC
cdr3_aa: CASSEYFGSQYF

v_call: TRBV27
cdr3_length: 16
d_call: .
j_call: TRBJ1-5
clone_size: many
cdr3_nt: TGTGCCAGCATCAACACAGACAGTTTAAGCAATCAGCCCCAGCATTTT
cdr3_aa: CASINTDSLSNQPQHF

v_call: TRBV20-1
cdr3_length: 16
d_call: TRBD1
j_call: TRBJ2-5
clone_size: many
cdr3_nt: TGCAGTGCTAGAGATATTCAGGGGGCTTTAGAAGAGACCCAGTACTTC
cdr3_aa: CSARDIQGALEETQYF

v_call: TRBV4-1
cdr3_length: 14
d_call: .
j_call: TRBJ2-7
clone_size: few
cdr3_nt: TGCGCCAGCAGCAAAGCGGGACAGACTTACAAGCAGTACTTC
cdr3_aa: CASSKAGQTYKQYF

v_call: TRBV19
cdr3_length: 14
d_call: .
j_call: TRBJ1-1
clone_size: .
cdr3_nt: TGTGCCAGTAGTATATTGTTCGGTCGCGCTGAAGCTTTCTTT
cdr3_aa: CASSILFGRAEAFF

v_call: TRBV3-1
cdr3_length: 15
d_call: .
j_call: TRBJ2-7
clone_size: .
cdr3_nt: TGTGCCAGCAGCCAGTGGATCGGGGCGGGTACTGAGCAGTACTTC
cdr3_aa: CASSQWIGAGTEQYF

v_call: TRBV4-1
cdr3_length: 17
d_call: .
j_call: TRBJ2-1
clone_size: few
cdr3_nt: TGCGCCAGCAGCCACCTCCTCTTAGTGGGAACCTACAATGAGCAGTTCTTC
cdr3_aa: CASSHLLLVGTYNEQFF

v_call: TRBV30
cdr3_length: 12
d_call: .
j_call: TRBJ2-7
clone_size: many
cdr3_nt: TGTGCCTGGAGTCCCTCGGTCAGCGAGCAGTACTTC
cdr3_aa: CAWSPSVSEQYF

v_call: TRBV7-3
cdr3_length: 14
d_call: TRBD2
j_call: TRBJ2-5
clone_size: .
cdr3_nt: TGTGCCAGCAGCTTAAACGGGGGGGGAGAGACCCAGTACTTC
cdr3_aa: CASSLNGGGETQYF

v_call: TRBV28
cdr3_length: 14
d_call: .
j_call: TRBJ1-5
clone_size: .
cdr3_nt: TGTGCCAGCAGTTCCGGGGGAAGCAATCAGCTCCAGCATTTT
cdr3_aa: CASSSGGSNQLQHF

v_call: TRBV9
cdr3_length: 15
d_call: .
j_call: TRBJ2-5
clone_size: many
cdr3_nt: TGTGCCAGCAGCGTAGGGGAGGCACGAGGGGAGACCCAGTACTTC
cdr3_aa: CASSVGEARGETQYF

v_call: TRBV7-8
cdr3_length: 16
d_call: TRBD1
j_call: TRBJ1-1
clone_size: many
cdr3_nt: TGTGCCAGCAGCTCGGGGACAGGCCTGGGGGACACTGAAGCTTTCTTT
cdr3_aa: CASSSGTGLGDTEAFF

v_call: TRBV27
cdr3_length: 17
d_call: TRBD1
j_call: TRBJ1-1
clone_size: many
cdr3_nt: TGTGCCAGCAGTTCGGTGCCGCCGGGACAGGGAGCGACTGAAGCTTTCTTT
cdr3_aa: CASSSVPPGQGATEAFF

v_call: TRBV7-9
cdr3_length: 15
d_call: TRBD1
j_call: TRBJ1-2
clone_size: many
cdr3_nt: TGTGCCAGCAGCTTAGGGGGGAAGACAGGGATCGACTACACCTTC
cdr3_aa: CASSLGGKTGIDYTF

v_call: TRBV6-1
cdr3_length: 16
d_call: .
j_call: TRBJ2-7
clone_size: many
cdr3_nt: TGTGCCAGCAGTCCTCGAGGACTCACCAACTCCTACGAGCAGTACTTC
cdr3_aa: CASSPRGLTNSYEQYF

v_call: TRBV15
cdr3_length: 16
d_call: .
j_call: TRBJ2-5
clone_size: many
cdr3_nt: TGTGCCACCAGCAGAGATCGGGGGGCCGTACGGGAGACCCAGTACTTC
cdr3_aa: CATSRDRGAVRETQYF

v_call: TRBV27
cdr3_length: 13
d_call: .
j_call: TRBJ2-1
clone_size: many
cdr3_nt: TGTGCCAGCAGTTTCATCGATGACAATGAGCAGTTCTTC
cdr3_aa: CASSFIDDNEQFF

v_call: TRBV29-1
cdr3_length: 11
d_call: .
j_call: TRBJ1-2
clone_size: many
cdr3_nt: TGCAGCGTTCTATGGCAGGGGAGCTACACCTTC
cdr3_aa: CSVLWQGSYTF

v_call: TRBV5-6
cdr3_length: 13
d_call: .
j_call: TRBJ2-7
clone_size: many
cdr3_nt: TGTGCCAGCAGTCAAGACAATACCTACGAGCAGTACTTC
cdr3_aa: CASSQDNTYEQYF

v_call: TRBV12-3/TRBV12-4
cdr3_length: 14
d_call: .
j_call: TRBJ2-1
clone_size: many
cdr3_nt: TGTGCCAGCTCGAAAGAACTAACTTACAATGAGCAGTTCTTC
cdr3_aa: CASSKELTYNEQFF

v_call: TRBV2
cdr3_length: 17
d_call: .
j_call: TRBJ2-3
clone_size: .
cdr3_nt: TGTGCCAGCAGTGAATGGGGGACTTTTTCTAGCACAGATACGCAGTATTTT
cdr3_aa: CASSEWGTFSSTDTQYF

v_call: TRBV30
cdr3_length: 18
d_call: .
j_call: TRBJ1-2
clone_size: many
cdr3_nt: TGTGCCTGGAGTGTACGCCTCGGTTGGGGGCAGGCAGGCTATGGCTACACCTTC
cdr3_aa: CAWSVRLGWGQAGYGYTF

v_call: TRBV6-2/TRBV6-3
cdr3_length: 13
d_call: TRBD2
j_call: TRBJ2-1
clone_size: many
cdr3_nt: TGTGCCAGCACCGCGGGGGAATACAATGAGCAGTTCTTC
cdr3_aa: CASTAGEYNEQFF

v_call: TRBV15
cdr3_length: 18
d_call: .
j_call: TRBJ1-6
clone_size: .
cdr3_nt: TGTGCCACCAGCAGAGATAGGGCACTAAGCTCCTATAATTCACCCCTCCACTTT
cdr3_aa: CATSRDRALSSYNSPLHF

v_call: TRBV2
cdr3_length: 14
d_call: .
j_call: TRBJ2-3
clone_size: few
cdr3_nt: TGTGCCAGCAAGGGGGGGGCGGGCACAGATACGCAGTATTTT
cdr3_aa: CASKGGAGTDTQYF

v_call: TRBV18
cdr3_length: 14
d_call: .
j_call: TRBJ2-7
clone_size: many
cdr3_nt: TGTGCCAGCTCACCACCGGACACGGCCTACGAGCAGTACTTC
cdr3_aa: CASSPPDTAYEQYF

v_call: TRBV7-9
cdr3_length: 15
d_call: .
j_call: TRBJ2-7
clone_size: many
cdr3_nt: TGTGCCAGCAGTTATCCGGGACGGGGAGGCTACGAGCAGTACTTC
cdr3_aa: CASSYPGRGGYEQYF

v_call: TRBV6-1
cdr3_length: 16
d_call: TRBD2
j_call: TRBJ2-3
clone_size: few
cdr3_nt: TGTGCCAGCAGTAGGAAAAGCGGGGAGAGCAGGAATACGCAGTATTTT
cdr3_aa: CASSRKSGESRNTQYF

v_call: TRBV27
cdr3_length: 14
d_call: TRBD1
j_call: TRBJ1-1
clone_size: .
cdr3_nt: TGTGCCAGCAGTTTAGGGACAGAGAGCACTGAAGCTTTCTTT
cdr3_aa: CASSLGTESTEAFF

v_call: TRBV11-2
cdr3_length: 15
d_call: TRBD2
j_call: TRBJ2-5
clone_size: many
cdr3_nt: TGTGCCAGCAACCAGCTAGCGGGGGACCAAGAGACCCAGTACTTC
cdr3_aa: CASNQLAGDQETQYF

v_call: TRBV7-6
cdr3_length: 14
d_call: .
j_call: TRBJ1-1
clone_size: many
cdr3_nt: TGTGCCAGCAGCTTCAGGAGTGGGAACACTGAAGCTTTCTTT
cdr3_aa: CASSFRSGNTEAFF

v_call: TRBV7-2
cdr3_length: 15
d_call: TRBD2
j_call: TRBJ2-7
clone_size: many
cdr3_nt: TGTGCCAGCTTAGAGTCGGCTAGCGGGGGCTACGAGCAGTACTTC
cdr3_aa: CASLESASGGYEQYF

v_call: TRBV19
cdr3_length: 15
d_call: .
j_call: TRBJ2-2
clone_size: few
cdr3_nt: TGTGCCAGTAGGCCAAGGGATTTGGGCACCGGGGAGCTGTTTTTT
cdr3_aa: CASRPRDLGTGELFF